These 26 T cell receptor beta chains were sequenced from one sample in a study of T-cell reconstitution after alpha-beta-depleted transplantation in children. Using unique molecular identifiers, the investigators prepared the TCRbeta library. One entry per CDR3 protein, called by TCRdb with MiXCR from the PCR reads. The sample carries more than 100,000 distinct CDR3 sequences, 20% to 25% recorded once. Sample: PBMCs, mostly from graft donor cells, taken 180 days after TCRalphabeta/CD19-depleted stem cell transplant. The receptors here all came from a male patient between 2 and 15 years old who had a stem cell transplant for chronic granulomatous disease, so the T cells may come from the graft donor.

This clonotype was observed at least ten times. The gene calls are TRBV2 and TRBJ2-7; TRBD2 is a possible D gene (6 bases). Looked up from germline, CDR1 is SNHLY and CDR2 is FYNNEI. This CDR3 has 11 amino acids. V dropped 6 bases and J dropped 3 bases, with 6 bases sitting between them. CDR3 sequence (DNA): TGTGCCAGCAGGACTAGCTACGAGCAGTACTTC. This translates into CASRTSYEQYF.

This clonotype was counted between two and nine times. The gene calls are TRBV12-3 or TRBV12-4 and TRBJ2-1; 7 bases are a match to TRBD1. This CDR3 comprises 19 residues. Trimming took 7 bases from V and 0 from J; bases not matched to a gene: 18. The CDR3 DNA follows: TGTGCCAGCAAAGAACGAGGAAGGGGGCTGGGGCGCTCCTACAATGAGCAGTTCTTC. Encoded protein: CASKERGRGLGRSYNEQFF.

This chain uses TRBV5-1 with TRBJ2-7; 7 positions agree with TRBD1. After removal of 4 bases from V and 2 bases from J, the junction contained 6 bases not matched to a gene. The CDR3 loop spans 14 amino acids. Germline CDR1 and CDR2: SGHRS and YFSETQ. The chain's CDR3 is CASSPRTGAYEQYF. The CDR3 DNA sequence: TGCGCCAGCAGCCCGAGGACAGGTGCCTACGAGCAGTACTTC.

This clonotype has only a few counts. CDR3 sequence: CATSRELGEFYEQYF. The CDR3 DNA is TGTGCCACCAGCAGAGAACTGGGCGAGTTCTACGAGCAGTACTTC. The chain links TRBV15 to TRBJ2-7; no reliable D call. This CDR3 spans 15 amino acids. Germline V CDR1 and CDR2: LNHNV, YYDKDF (reference sequence). V was pared by 0 bases and J by 3 bases, with 12 bases between.

There are many counts of this clonotype. The chain combines TRBV20-1 with TRBJ2-5; D could derive from TRBD1 or TRBD2 (5 bases each). Germline-derived CDR1 and CDR2 are DFQATT and SNEGSKA (reference sequence). Deletions cut 3 bases from V and 2 bases from J, with 7 bases between. CDR3 length: 12 amino acids. The CDR3 DNA reads TGCAGTGCTAGGGGGGTGCAAGAGACCCAGTACTTC. It is translated as CSARGVQETQYF.

This clonotype was counted only a few times. V gene TRBV18 combines with J gene TRBJ1-1; D remains ambiguous. The CDR3 is 13 residues long. V was cut by 6 bases and J by 3 bases, with 11 bases left in between. CDR1 and CDR2 (germline): KGHSH, LQKENI. CDR3 sequence: CASSTIVDTEAFF. DNA of the CDR3: TGTGCCAGCTCGACCATCGTGGACACTGAAGCTTTCTTT.

The rearrangement joins TRBV29-1 to TRBJ1-2, with D unresolved. This CDR3 has 12 residues. CDR1 and CDR2 (germline): SQVTM, ANQGSEA. The V and J ends lost 2 bases and 8 bases respectively, with 12 bases between them. Here the CDR3 DNA reads TGCAGCGTTGAAACTACGATTGAGGGCTACACCTTC. It is translated as CSVETTIEGYTF.

This clonotype was observed at least ten times. The V gene is TRBV5-5, the J gene TRBJ1-2; a possible D gene is TRBD1 (5 bases). Germline V gene data show CDR1 as SGHKS and CDR2 as YYEKEE (reference sequence). The V gene lost 4 bases and the J gene lost 3 bases, with 13 bases spanning the gap. CDR3 length: 14 residues. The CDR3 here is CASSIAGTYYGYTF. CDR3 DNA sequence: TGTGCCAGCAGCATCGCCGGGACGTACTATGGCTACACCTTC.

This clonotype was counted many times. V usage is TRBV12-3 or TRBV12-4 and J usage is TRBJ2-3; 10 bases match TRBD2. V trimming: 0 bases; J trimming: 3 bases; junction bases outside the gene matches: 3. The CDR3 loop spans 16 amino acids. The CDR3 protein is CASSLANSGRTDTQYF. Written as DNA, the CDR3 is TGTGCCAGCAGTTTAGCGAATAGCGGGAGGACAGATACGCAGTATTTT.

V and J are TRBV5-1 and TRBJ2-1, with 9 nucleotides matching TRBD1. The length of the CDR3 is 16 residues. The germline CDR1 and CDR2 sequences are SGHRS and YFSETQ. J was trimmed by 2 bases and V by 5 bases; bases with no gene match: 8. CDR3 in DNA: TGCGCCAGCAGACACCGGGACAGGGTGACCTACAATGAGCAGTTCTTC. This encodes CASRHRDRVTYNEQFF.

The chain is built from TRBV5-5 and TRBJ2-7, with 9 bases that match TRBD1. Germline-derived CDR1 and CDR2 are SGHKS and YYEKEE (reference sequence). The CDR3 loop spans 15 amino acids. V dropped 2 bases and J dropped 2; count of bases not matched to a gene: 5. The CDR3 loop reads CASSFRDREAYEQYF. The CDR3 nucleotides are TGTGCCAGCAGCTTCCGGGACAGGGAGGCCTACGAGCAGTACTTC. Together with reference TRBV5-5 and TRBJ2-7, the CDR3 gives the full variable domain: DAGVTQSPTHLIKTRGQQVTLRCSPISGHKSVSWYQQVLGQGPQFIFQYYEKEERGRGNFPDRFSARQFPNYSSELNVNALLLGDSALYLCASSFRDREAYEQYFGPGTRLTVT.

The chain couples TRBV29-1 to TRBJ1-3; tentatively, D is TRBD1 (5 bases). From germline, CDR1 is SQVTM and CDR2 ANQGSEA. This CDR3 has 14 residues. Trimming took off 7 bases at V and 0 bases at J, with 13 bases between the two ends. The CDR3 DNA follows: TGCAGCGCCGGGGTGGGGACCTCTGGAAACACCATATATTTT. This translates into CSAGVGTSGNTIYF.

This clonotype was counted many times. The gene calls are TRBV20-1 and TRBJ1-1; 7 bases align to TRBD1. CDR3 length: 12 amino acids. The J segment lost 3 bases and the V segment lost 2 bases, leaving 0 bases of the junction unmatched. Germline V gene sequence: CDR1 DFQATT, CDR2 SNEGSKA (reference sequence). CDR3 coding DNA: TGCAGTGCTAGAACAGGGGACACTGAAGCTTTCTTT. It translates to CSARTGDTEAFF.

This clonotype was observed a handful of times. The V call is TRBV4-1, the J call TRBJ2-1, with unresolved D. Trimming left V 6 bases short and J 2 bases short, with 11 bases between. The CDR3 loop spans 14 amino acids. Per the germline V gene, CDR1 is MGHRA and CDR2 is YSYEKL. CDR3 residues: CASRHIDPYNEQFF. For the CDR3, the DNA is TGCGCCAGCAGGCACATAGACCCCTACAATGAGCAGTTCTTC.

This clonotype was observed at least ten times. This chain joins TRBV5-1 and TRBJ2-2; 8 bases align to TRBD2. Trimming removed 2 bases from V and 4 bases from J; junction bases left unmatched: 7. Germline CDR1 reads SGHRS; CDR2 reads YFSETQ. This CDR3 is 16 amino acids long. CDR3 sequence (DNA): TGCGCCAGCAGCTTCGACAGAGCGGGAGCCACCGGGGAGCTGTTTTTT. Its translation is CASSFDRAGATGELFF.

Many counts were recorded for this clonotype. V gene TRBV6-5 combines with J gene TRBJ2-2; no definite D call. CDR1 and CDR2 (germline): MNHEY, SVGAGI. The CDR3 loop spans 12 amino acids. Trimming took off 6 bases at V and 8 bases at J, with 10 bases between the two ends. CDR3 DNA: TGTGCCAGCAGCGACGCGGTTGGGGAGCTGTTTTTT. The encoded protein is CASSDAVGELFF.

This clonotype was picked up a small number of times. This sequence joins TRBV29-1 and TRBJ2-4; D is possibly TRBD1 (6 bases). Trimming took off 4 bases at V and 6 bases at J, with 13 bases between the two ends. CDR1 and CDR2 (germline): SQVTM, ANQGSEA. The CDR3 totals 13 residues. CDR3 bases: TGCAGCGTTGGGGCGGACAGACTAAACATTCAGTACTTC. Its protein product is CSVGADRLNIQYF.

The genes are TRBV5-6 and TRBJ2-1; TRBD1 agrees at 7 bases. CDR1 is SGHDT, CDR2 YYEEEE, per germline. The CDR3 is 15 residues long. The V segment lost 6 bases and the J segment 0 bases; nucleotides outside the gene matches: 6. CDR3 bases: TGTGCCAGCACCTTCGGACAGGACTCCTACAATGAGCAGTTCTTC. The encoded protein is CASTFGQDSYNEQFF.

J is TRBJ2-1 and V is TRBV20-1; D is perhaps TRBD2 (5 bases). This CDR3 has 10 residues. The V and J ends lost 5 bases and 8 bases respectively, with 7 bases between them. In germline, CDR1 is DFQATT, CDR2 SNEGSKA (reference sequence). As DNA, the CDR3 is TGCAGTGCTCTAGCTGATGAGCAGTTCTTC. This translates into CSALADEQFF.

This clonotype was found a few times. The V gene is TRBV7-8, the J gene TRBJ2-2, with TRBD1 identical over 7 bases. V trimming: 5 bases; J trimming: 3 bases; junction bases outside the gene matches: 12. CDR3 size: 17 residues. From germline, CDR1 is SGHVS and CDR2 FQNEAQ. The CDR3 coding sequence is TGTGCCAGCAGCCTAAGCCAAGACAGGGCGTACACCGGGGAGCTGTTTTTT. Translating it yields CASSLSQDRAYTGELFF.

Of note for this clonotype: At one end the junction does not follow the germline gene, possibly because of a read error. The chain joins TRBV5-4 to TRBJ2-5; D gene uncertain. CDR1 and CDR2 from the germline V gene are SGHNT and YYREEE (reference sequence). The CDR3 runs to 11 residues. CDR3 region: CARSFGETQYF. The CDR3 DNA follows: TGTGCCCGCAGCTTCGGGGAGACCCAGTACTTC. The full variable domain, in which reference TRBV5-4 and TRBJ2-5 provide the parts outside the CDR3, is ETGVTQSPTHLIKTRGQQVTLRCSSQSGHNTVSWYQQALGQGPQFIFQYYREEENGRGNFPPRFSGLQFPNYSSELNVNALELDDSALYLCARSFGETQYFGPGTRLLVL.

This clonotype was seen more than once but under ten times. The rearrangement links TRBV5-1 to TRBJ1-2; possibly TRBD1 for D (5 bases). CDR3 length: 14 amino acids. CDR1 SGHRS and CDR2 YFSETQ come from the germline V gene. The ends were cut back, 5 bases at V and 2 bases at J, with 13 bases in the middle. CDR3 in DNA: TGCGCCAGCAGTCCTCTTGACAGCAACTATGGCTACACCTTC. Encoded protein: CASSPLDSNYGYTF.

The genes are TRBV5-1 and TRBJ2-7; D may be TRBD1 (6 bases). The germline V and J ends were trimmed by 2 bases and 3 bases, with 12 bases remaining between them. The CDR3 is made up of 14 amino acids. Germline CDR1 reads SGHRS; CDR2 reads YFSETQ. The CDR3 sequence is CASSLQQGNYEQYF. CDR3 DNA: TGCGCCAGCAGCTTACAACAGGGTAACTACGAGCAGTACTTC.

J is TRBJ2-1 and V is TRBV12-3 or TRBV12-4, with TRBD1 as a possible D gene (6 bases). The V end was cut by 4 bases, the J end by 10 bases, with 8 bases between. This CDR3 contains 11 residues. This chain's CDR3 is CASSYQGEQFF. The CDR3 region has the DNA TGTGCCAGCAGTTATCAGGGGGAGCAGTTCTTC.

The chain carries TRBV11-2 and TRBJ2-7; D gene unclear. V was pared by 5 bases and J by 0 bases, with 5 bases between. Germline lookup yields CDR1 SGHAT and CDR2 FQNNGV. The CDR3 covers 12 residues. The chain's CDR3 is CASSQSSYEQYF. As DNA, the CDR3 is TGTGCCAGCAGCCAGAGCTCCTACGAGCAGTACTTC.

This clonotype was seen a few times. This chain joins TRBV2 and TRBJ2-7; TRBD2 agrees at 10 bases. V was pared by 6 bases and J by 1 base, with 6 bases of the junction left unmatched. CDR1 is SNHLY, CDR2 FYNNEI, per germline. This CDR3 region has 15 residues. The CDR3 sequence: CASRGTSVLSYEQYF. The CDR3 DNA is TGTGCCAGCAGGGGGACTAGCGTTCTATCCTACGAGCAGTACTTC.